The 32 T cell receptor beta chains below were found in one sample sequenced in a study of identical twins. In TCRdb, the 5' RACE reads were re-called with MiXCR into one record per CDR3 protein. The sample shows around 250,000 distinct CDR3 sequences, 5.5% to 7.5% of them seen only once. The same sample was also studied in work on T cells expressing NK-cell markers.

The sequenced sample was CD8+ T cells sorted from blood. Source of these receptors: a woman aged 18-30 years in good health.

The V gene is TRBV7-9, the J gene TRBJ2-3; D is possibly TRBD2 (7 bases). This CDR3 has 16 amino acids. In germline, CDR1 is SEHNR, CDR2 FQNEAQ (reference sequence). Trimming stripped 4 bases from V and 1 base from J, with 15 bases between. Written as DNA, the CDR3 is TGTGCCAGCAGCTCCCTCCGGGGGGCGGGCACAGATACGCAGTATTTT. Its protein product is CASSSLRGAGTDTQYF.

This clonotype was counted a few times. The V call is TRBV16, the J call TRBJ1-1; 8 bases agree with TRBD1. V was clipped by 7 bases and J by 2 bases; unmatched bases: 12. The CDR3 has 16 amino acids. The germline gives CDR1 KGHSY, CDR2 FQNENV. Here the CDR3 reads CASIPADRVRNTEAFF. The CDR3, as DNA: TGTGCCAGCATTCCAGCGGACAGGGTGAGAAACACTGAAGCTTTCTTT.

The table lists this clonotype with many counts. CDR3 coding DNA: TGTGCCAGCAGTTTATCAGGACAGGAAGCTTTCTTT. This sequence encodes CASSLSGQEAFF. The gene calls are TRBV27 and TRBJ1-1, with a tentative D call TRBD1 (6 bases). Trimming took 0 bases from V and 8 from J, leaving 7 bases between them. The CDR3 is made up of 12 amino acids. Germline lookup yields CDR1 MNHEY and CDR2 SMNVEV (reference sequence).

This clonotype was recorded many times. The chain has TRBV12-3 or TRBV12-4 and TRBJ2-1; D is tentatively TRBD1 or TRBD2 (6 bases each). The V and J ends lost 4 bases and 2 bases respectively, with 9 bases between them. The CDR3 extends over 14 amino acids. CDR3 in amino acids: CASSYRGPYNEQFF. Here the CDR3 DNA reads TGTGCCAGCAGTTACCGGGGGCCCTACAATGAGCAGTTCTTC.

The gene calls are TRBV29-1 and TRBJ1-2; 12 nucleotides agree with TRBD1. The V and J ends lost 3 bases and 8 bases, in that order; junction bases with no gene match: 7. Germline V gene sequence: CDR1 SQVTM, CDR2 ANQGSEA. The length of the CDR3 is 14 residues. CDR3 sequence reads: CSVDGTGGGRGYTF. CDR3 DNA sequence: TGCAGCGTTGACGGGACAGGGGGCGGTCGGGGCTACACCTTC.

This clonotype has ten or more counts. This chain links TRBV5-5 with TRBJ2-7; no definite D call. Germline values: CDR1 SGHKS, CDR2 YYEKEE (reference sequence). CDR3 length: 12 residues. Trimming stripped 2 bases from V and 6 bases from J, with 9 bases between. This CDR3 is CASSFSGSEQYF. The CDR3 region has the DNA TGTGCCAGCAGCTTCAGTGGTTCCGAGCAGTACTTC. Filled out from reference TRBV5-5 and TRBJ2-7, the complete variable domain reads DAGVTQSPTHLIKTRGQQVTLRCSPISGHKSVSWYQQVLGQGPQFIFQYYEKEERGRGNFPDRFSARQFPNYSSELNVNALLLGDSALYLCASSFSGSEQYFGPGTRLTVT.

The table lists this clonotype with a few counts. The V gene is TRBV6-1, the J gene TRBJ2-2; TRBD1 matches at 8 bases. In germline, CDR1 is MNHNS, CDR2 SASEGT. Germline trimming cut 7 bases from V and 2 bases from J; bases unmatched to any gene: 9. This CDR3 spans 16 amino acids. CDR3 in DNA: TGTGCCAGCATCTTATCGGGACAGGACAACACCGGGGAGCTGTTTTTT. Translated, it gives CASILSGQDNTGELFF.

Here the CDR3 reads CASRGPSGRQETQYF. The CDR3 DNA reads TGTGCCAGCAGGGGACCTAGCGGGAGGCAAGAGACCCAGTACTTC. V and J are TRBV7-2 and TRBJ2-5, with 11 bases fitting TRBD2. The CDR3 runs to 15 residues. J gave up 2 bases and V 6 bases, and 5 bases lay outside the gene matches. The germline V gene encodes CDR1 SGHTA and CDR2 FQGNSA.

This clonotype was seen repeatedly, ten times or more. The V and J genes are TRBV5-1 and TRBJ1-4; D not certain. This CDR3 comprises 14 residues. Trimming took 2 bases from V and 8 from J, leaving 13 bases between them. Germline V lookup: CDR1 SGHRS, CDR2 YFSETQ. The CDR3 DNA sequence: TGCGCCAGCAGCTTAAATGTCAGACTGGAAAAACTGTTTTTT. This encodes CASSLNVRLEKLFF.

This clonotype was detected ten times or more. The CDR3 bases are TGTGCCAGCAGCCTCCATCACCTCTACGAGCAGTACTTC. This encodes CASSLHHLYEQYF. The rearrangement joins TRBV7-2 to TRBJ2-7; no clear D gene. This CDR3 has 13 residues. Germline V lookup: CDR1 SGHTA, CDR2 FQGNSA. Trimming took off 5 bases at V and 3 bases at J, with 11 bases between the two ends.

This clonotype has more than one count but fewer than ten. The chain employs TRBV7-9 and TRBJ1-2, with a possible D match to TRBD1 (6 bases). Germline-derived CDR1 and CDR2 are SEHNR and FQNEAQ (reference sequence). The CDR3 has 15 amino acids. Trimming shortened V by 3 bases and J by 2 bases, and 13 bases separated the two germline ends. CDR3: CASSFRVRGNYGYTF. CDR3 nucleotide sequence: TGTGCCAGCAGCTTCCGTGTTAGGGGGAACTATGGCTACACCTTC.

This clonotype turned up a few times. The V call is TRBV4-3, the J call TRBJ2-1; 15 bases match TRBD2. CDR1 and CDR2 (germline): LGHNA, YSLEER. This CDR3 has 17 residues. J was trimmed by 7 bases and V by 2 bases; bases with no gene match: 6. CDR3 sequence: CASSQSLGTSGRNEQFF. Here the CDR3 DNA reads TGCGCCAGCAGCCAAAGTCTGGGGACTAGCGGGAGGAATGAGCAGTTCTTC.

This chain joins TRBV13 and TRBJ2-7; D is unresolved. V lost 5 bases and J lost 3, with 5 bases in between. The CDR3 extends over 11 amino acids. Germline V gene lookup returns CDR1 PRHDT and CDR2 FYEKMQ (reference sequence). In DNA form, the CDR3 reads TGTGCCAGCAGCCATAACTACGAGCAGTACTTC. Translating it yields CASSHNYEQYF.

The table lists this clonotype with many counts. This chain uses TRBV11-2 with TRBJ2-7; perhaps TRBD2 as D (6 bases). Germline CDR1 reads SGHAT; CDR2 reads FQNNGV. With 5 bases removed from V and 2 bases from J, the gap between germline ends came to 16 bases. This CDR3 has 15 residues. This CDR3 is CASSPPFGRAYEQYF. The CDR3 DNA reads TGTGCCAGCAGCCCACCCTTCGGGAGAGCCTACGAGCAGTACTTC.

This clonotype came up many times. The V gene is TRBV12-3 or TRBV12-4, the J gene TRBJ2-6; D gene unclear. This CDR3 is 14 amino acids long. V lost 5 bases and J 0 bases, leaving 5 bases between the germline ends. The CDR3: CASSPNSGANVLTF. The DNA of the CDR3 is TGTGCCAGCAGTCCCAACTCTGGGGCCAACGTCCTGACTTTC.

The chain recombines TRBV20-1 with TRBJ2-7; 10 bases match TRBD2. V shed 1 base and J 2 bases; nucleotides not matched to a gene: 11. The germline V gene has CDR1 DFQATT and CDR2 SNEGSKA (reference sequence). The CDR3 contains 17 residues. CDR3 bases: TGCAGTGCTAGAGGGTTAAATCCTAGCGGGGGCCCCTACGAGCAGTACTTC. Its translation: CSARGLNPSGGPYEQYF.

The V gene is TRBV5-6, the J gene TRBJ2-7; TRBD1 matches at 7 bases. CDR1 and CDR2 (germline): SGHDT, YYEEEE. CDR3 length: 14 residues. V lost 2 bases, J lost 4 bases, and 6 bases stayed unmatched. For the CDR3, the DNA is TGTGCCAGCAGCTTCGGCAGGGGGACATACGAGCAGTACTTC. As protein: CASSFGRGTYEQYF.

This clonotype was picked up many times. The chain links TRBV7-9 to TRBJ2-1; D is possibly TRBD1 or TRBD2 (5 bases each). Trimming stripped 3 bases from V and 9 bases from J, with 9 bases between. This CDR3 region has 12 residues. Germline V gene sequence: CDR1 SEHNR, CDR2 FQNEAQ (reference sequence). CDR3 protein: CASSLTGTEQFF. Written as DNA, the CDR3 is TGTGCCAGCAGCTTGACGGGGACTGAGCAGTTCTTC.

This clonotype appeared a few times. The V call is TRBV27, the J call TRBJ2-7, with D perhaps TRBD2 (5 bases). CDR1 MNHEY and CDR2 SMNVEV come from the germline V gene (reference sequence). This CDR3 spans 13 amino acids. V lost 11 bases, J lost 1 base, and 15 bases lay in between. The CDR3 DNA reads TGTGCCTGCTCTGGAGGACCTTCCTACGAGCAGTACTTC. This encodes CACSGGPSYEQYF.

This clonotype was seen more than once but under ten times. The chain employs TRBV5-6 and TRBJ2-7; 10 bases are shared with TRBD2. From germline, CDR1 is SGHDT and CDR2 YYEEEE. This CDR3 contains 15 residues. After removal of 1 base from V and 5 bases from J, the junction contained 6 bases not matched to a gene. CDR3 loop: CASSLPSGGRHEQYF. The CDR3 DNA reads as TGTGCCAGCAGCTTGCCTAGCGGGGGAAGGCACGAGCAGTACTTC.

The chain recombines TRBV29-1 with TRBJ2-5; D is uncertain. With 0 bases removed from V and 4 bases from J, the gap between germline ends came to 0 bases. The CDR3 has 10 amino acids. Per the germline V gene, CDR1 is SQVTM and CDR2 is ANQGSEA. The CDR3 protein is CSVEEETQYF. The DNA of the CDR3 is TGCAGCGTTGAAGAAGAGACCCAGTACTTC.

This clonotype was seen repeatedly, ten times or more. The chain couples TRBV9 to TRBJ2-7, with TRBD1 as a possible D gene (6 bases). This CDR3 is 13 amino acids long. The germline V gene has CDR1 SGDLS and CDR2 YYNGEE. Trimming took off 4 bases at V and 1 base at J, with 9 bases between the two ends. CDR3 sequence: CASSPGQSYEQYF. CDR3 in DNA: TGTGCCAGCAGCCCAGGACAGTCCTACGAGCAGTACTTC.

The CDR3 DNA reads TGTGCCAGCAGCTTAGAAGGCAGGAACCGCGAGCAGTACTTC. Translated: CASSLEGRNREQYF. This chain connects TRBV7-9 to TRBJ2-7; no reliable D call. V was cut by 1 base and J by 6 bases, with 13 bases left in between. There are 14 residues in the CDR3. Germline loops: CDR1 SEHNR, CDR2 FQNEAQ (reference sequence).

This clonotype was seen repeatedly, ten times or more. The rearrangement links TRBV5-1 to TRBJ2-1; 9 nucleotides line up with TRBD2. The CDR3 is 15 amino acids. V gave up 4 bases and J gave up 8 bases; unmatched junction bases: 10. Germline-derived CDR1 and CDR2 are SGHRS and YFSETQ. This CDR3 is CASSLRGGFGDEQFF. The DNA for the CDR3 is TGCGCCAGCAGCCTGCGGGGGGGCTTTGGCGATGAGCAGTTCTTC.

The chain uses TRBV7-8 and TRBJ2-7; no reliable D call. The CDR3 totals 14 residues. Trimming pared 8 bases from V and 0 bases from J, leaving 14 bases between. From germline, CDR1 is SGHVS and CDR2 FQNEAQ. The CDR3 nucleotides are TGTGCCAGCTGCAGCCACTCGAACTCCTACGAGCAGTACTTC. Amino acids: CASCSHSNSYEQYF.

This clonotype has a count of ten or more. This chain connects TRBV29-1 to TRBJ2-1; D call uncertain. This CDR3 comprises 12 residues. V dropped 6 bases and J dropped 5 bases, with 11 bases sitting between them. CDR1 and CDR2 from the germline V gene are SQVTM and ANQGSEA. The CDR3 is CSVADQNNEQFF. Written as DNA, the CDR3 is TGCAGCGTGGCAGACCAGAACAATGAGCAGTTCTTC.

The chain joins TRBV5-5 to TRBJ2-7; TRBD1 is a possible D gene (6 bases). CDR3 length equals 13 residues. The germline CDR1 and CDR2 sequences are SGHKS and YYEKEE (reference sequence). The CDR3 here is CASWGQGPYEQYF. DNA for the CDR3: TGTGCGAGCTGGGGGCAGGGGCCCTACGAGCAGTACTTC.

This clonotype was seen at least ten times. This chain uses TRBV20-1 with TRBJ2-3, with 9 nucleotides matching TRBD2. The CDR3 runs to 15 residues. The V segment lost 8 bases and the J segment 5 bases; nucleotides outside the gene matches: 14. Germline V gives CDR1 DFQATT, CDR2 SNEGSKA (reference sequence). CDR3 sequence (DNA): TGCAGTCCGTTCCCTTCTAGCGGGGCAGGAGATACGCAGTATTTT. Translating it yields CSPFPSSGAGDTQYF.

The chain carries TRBV4-1 and TRBJ2-3; tentative D call: TRBD1 (6 bases). Germline-derived CDR1 and CDR2 are MGHRA and YSYEKL. Trimming took off 0 bases at V and 6 bases at J, with 16 bases between the two ends. The CDR3 consists of 16 residues. The CDR3 sequence is CASSQDRRGLGDTQYF. The CDR3 DNA follows: TGCGCCAGCAGCCAAGATCGCAGGGGTCTAGGTGATACGCAGTATTTT.

In its sample, this clonotype was seen a few times. The chain carries TRBV9 and TRBJ2-3, with TRBD2 matching 7 bases. CDR1 and CDR2 (germline): SGDLS, YYNGEE. The junction had 8 bases not matched to a gene; V was cut back by 3 bases and J by 4 bases. The CDR3 is 15 residues long. The CDR3 region is CASSAGGVAADTQYF. CDR3 coding DNA: TGTGCCAGCAGCGCTGGGGGGGTGGCTGCAGATACGCAGTATTTT.

The gene calls are TRBV25-1 and TRBJ1-6, with D perhaps matching TRBD1 (5 bases). From germline, CDR1 is MGHDK and CDR2 SYGVNS. V lost 4 bases, J lost 6 bases, and 10 bases lay in between. This CDR3 contains 14 residues. The CDR3 region has the DNA TGTGCCAGCAGTGGGGTGGGGACTAATTCACCCCTCCACTTT. This sequence encodes CASSGVGTNSPLHF.

This clonotype was detected many times. The chain is built from TRBV12-3 or TRBV12-4 and TRBJ2-3, with 7 nucleotides matching TRBD2. The V and J ends lost 5 bases and 2 bases, in that order; junction bases with no gene match: 10. This CDR3 has 16 residues. The CDR3 DNA follows: TGTGCCAGCAGTCCCCTCCTAGCGGAATACACAGATACGCAGTATTTT. Protein product: CASSPLLAEYTDTQYF.